The T cell receptor (beta chain) described here comes from a study of cytomegalovirus exposure and HLA in healthy donors. With regard to this clone: Its antigen is unknown.

Study-wide points: Cytomegalovirus association was listed for around 170 TCR beta chains. When analyzed later, a missense DCLRE1C variant was found to be linked to TCR beta V- and J-gene trimming. Sequence variants that were highly shared formed a cluster that was likely a sequencing artifact.

At the time of sampling, donors were nominally healthy, though unrecorded immune exposures were likely. With 60 Vbeta and 13 Jbeta primers, the PCR was carried out. Profiled with immunoSEQ multiplex PCR; TCRdb holds only in-frame clones, not every one. Of over 150,000 clones in the sample, 82% were seen once. The CDR3 is 15 amino acids. The V and J ends lost 2 bases and 2 bases respectively, with 11 bases between them. Per germline, CDR1 MNHEY and CDR2 SVGAGI. The chain uses TRBV6-5 and TRBJ2-3, with a weak D call TRBD2 (5 bases). The receptor was isolated from a woman aged 45-65 years in good health and CMV-seropositive. The specimen sequenced was PBMCs. The CDR3 reads CASSYRADITDTQYF. The CDR3 bases are TGTGCCAGCAGTTACCGAGCGGATATCACAGATACGCAGTATTTT.